These T cell receptor beta chains were read from a single sample in a study of somatic mutations in cytotoxic T cells in rheumatoid arthritis. Method: immunoSEQ multiplex PCR; TCRdb's copy keeps in-frame clones and lacks some. The table includes about 23,000 clones, 70% to 90% detected once. The sample was CD8+ T cells sorted from blood. These receptors were collected from an adult with rheumatoid arthritis. Both conserved end residues are part of each CDR3. A D gene is named only where the DNA matches it firmly. For some rows the clone size is stated as once, few or many, or as a class when expanded; others skip it.

cdr3_nt	cdr3_aa	v_call	d_call	clone_size	j_call
TGCGCCAGCAGCTTGGCTAGCGGGGACTACGAGCAGTACTTC	CASSLASGDYEQYF	TRBV5-1	TRBD2	-	TRBJ2-7
TGTGCCAGCAGCGAATGGGACGTTTCCTACGAGCAGTACTTC	CASSEWDVSYEQYF	TRBV13	-	-	TRBJ2-7
TGTGCCAGCAAGCATAGGGCTTTCTTT	CASKHRAFF	TRBV21-1	-	-	TRBJ1-1
TGTGCCAGCAGCTTAATCACGGGCGGGGAGCTGTTTTTT	CASSLITGGELFF	TRBV7-2	-	-	TRBJ2-2
TGTGCCAGCAGCGTAGGGGTTTTGGACACTGAAGCTTTCTTT	CASSVGVLDTEAFF	TRBV6-6	-	-	TRBJ1-1
TGTGCCAGCAGCCCGAGCTATTGGGCCGAAGGATTCTATGGCTACACCTTC	CASSPSYWAEGFYGYTF	TRBV7-2	-	-	TRBJ1-2
TGTGCCAGCAGCTTAGGGCTAGCCCCCGGCGATGAGCAGTTCTTC	CASSLGLAPGDEQFF	TRBV11-2	-	-	TRBJ2-1
TGCGCCAGCAGCCAGGGGACAGGGTGGGAAGAGACCCAGTACTTC	CASSQGTGWEETQYF	TRBV4-3	TRBD1	-	TRBJ2-5
TGCAGCGTTAGGGGCGCCAGGACTAGCGGGGGGTATTACAATGAGCAGTTCTTC	CSVRGARTSGGYYNEQFF	TRBV29-1	TRBD2	once	TRBJ2-1
TGCAGCGTTCTCACAGGGAACACTGAAGCTTTCTTT	CSVLTGNTEAFF	TRBV29-1	-	-	TRBJ1-1
TGTGCCAGCAGCGTAGAAGGAGAGGGGGTTTACGAGCAGTACTTC	CASSVEGEGVYEQYF	TRBV9	-	once	TRBJ2-7
TGTGCCAGCAGGGCTCAGGGGAATGAGCAGTTCTTC	CASRAQGNEQFF	TRBV6-5	-	-	TRBJ2-1
TGTGCCAGCAGCTTCTCTGGGGGGGAATACGAGCAGTACTTC	CASSFSGGEYEQYF	TRBV7-2	TRBD2	-	TRBJ2-7
TGCGCCAGCAGCCAAGGAGTGGATCAAGAGACCCAGTACTTC	CASSQGVDQETQYF	TRBV4-1	-	-	TRBJ2-5
TGTGCCAGCTCACTGATAACCCTAGGACAGGGGGCCGAGCAGTACTTC	CASSLITLGQGAEQYF	TRBV18	TRBD1	-	TRBJ2-7
TGTGCCAGCAGCCAAAGCGGGGGTTTCTACAATGAGCAGTTCTTC	CASSQSGGFYNEQFF	TRBV11-2	TRBD2	-	TRBJ2-1
TGCGCCAGCAGCCAAGGGACGGATTCAACCTACGAGCAGTACTTC	CASSQGTDSTYEQYF	TRBV4-1	-	-	TRBJ2-7
TGTGCCAGCAGCGAGGGGAACGGCCGTCAAGAGACCCAGTACTTC	CASSEGNGRQETQYF	TRBV9	-	few	TRBJ2-5
TGTGCCAGCAGCTCTAGCGGGGGTGGCACAGATACGCAGTATTTT	CASSSSGGGTDTQYF	TRBV7-9	TRBD2	-	TRBJ2-3
TGCGCCAGCAGCCAGGGACACCTTCCTAACTATGGCTACACCTTC	CASSQGHLPNYGYTF	TRBV5-1	-	medium-sized	TRBJ1-2
TGTGCCAGCAGCTTTCAGGAGGGCCGGGAGCAGTTCTTC	CASSFQEGREQFF	TRBV7-3	-	-	TRBJ2-1
TGTGCCAGCAGCTTAGTTATCCTGCGTATGGGGGGTGATTCGGATACGCAGTATTTT	CASSLVILRMGGDSDTQYF	TRBV7-9	-	-	TRBJ2-3
TGTGCCAGCAGCCCGACTAGCGGGGGGGCCTACGAGCAGTACTTC	CASSPTSGGAYEQYF	TRBV6-5	TRBD2	few	TRBJ2-7
TGTGCCACCACCCTACGATCAGGGGCCCAGTACTTC	CATTLRSGAQYF	TRBV6-1	-	-	TRBJ2-7
TGTGCCACCAGCAGAGAAAACGGACCGGGGGGCTACACCTTC	CATSRENGPGGYTF	TRBV15	-	-	TRBJ1-2
TGTGCCAGCAGCAGATGTTTAGGACCGCAGAGCTCCTACAATGAGCAGTTCTTC	CASSRCLGPQSSYNEQFF	TRBV21-1	-	few	TRBJ2-1
TGCGCCAGCAGCGTTCTGGAGCGGACAGGGATGGGTCAGCCCCAGCATTTT	CASSVLERTGMGQPQHF	TRBV5-1	TRBD1	-	TRBJ1-5
TGTGCCAGCAGCTTGGGGGAGGGGCATCCTGGGTACGTCTTT	CASSLGEGHPGYVF	TRBV7-9	-	-	TRBJ1-1
TGTGCCAGCAGCGAGAGGACTTATACAGGGGTCACCGGGGAGCTGTTTTTT	CASSERTYTGVTGELFF	TRBV9	TRBD1	-	TRBJ2-2
TGTGCCAGCAGTGCGCGCAGGTCTTTGGGGCAGGTGGGTGGCTACACCTTC	CASSARRSLGQVGGYTF	TRBV27	-	-	TRBJ1-2
TGTGCCAGCAGCCCAATGCCAGCGGGGCGAGAGACCCAGTACTTC	CASSPMPAGRETQYF	TRBV14	TRBD2	once	TRBJ2-5
TGCAGCGTTGACCGGGACCCCGAGGCCGCGCAATATGGCTACACCTTC	CSVDRDPEAAQYGYTF	TRBV29-1	-	once	TRBJ1-2
TGTGCCAGCAGCCTGGCGGGGGGAACAGATACGCAGTATTTT	CASSLAGGTDTQYF	TRBV7-6	TRBD2	-	TRBJ2-3
TGTGCCAGCAGTGAAGCTTGGGGGGGCGACCGGGCGCGCTATGGCTACACCTTC	CASSEAWGGDRARYGYTF	TRBV6-1	-	-	TRBJ1-2
TGTGCCAGCAGCCAGTGGCAGGTGAACACTGAAGCTTTCTTT	CASSQWQVNTEAFF	TRBV5-5	-	-	TRBJ1-1
TGTGCCATCAGTGGGAGGACAGGGCCCTTGGACACTGAAGCTTTCTTT	CAISGRTGPLDTEAFF	TRBV10-3	TRBD1	-	TRBJ1-1
TGTGCCAGCCGGGAACGCGATCAGCCCCAGCATTTT	CASRERDQPQHF	TRBV28	-	-	TRBJ1-5
TGTGCCAGCAGCTTGGGCGGATGGGGACTTAGAGGTCCCGGGGAGCTGTTTTTT	CASSLGGWGLRGPGELFF	TRBV5-6	-	-	TRBJ2-2
TGTGCCAGCAGTTCCGGGACCGGGATATCTGGGGCCAACGTCCTGACTTTC	CASSSGTGISGANVLTF	TRBV27	-	-	TRBJ2-6
TGCAGCGTCGGGGGACACGGACAGAGTCCCTATGGCTACACCTTC	CSVGGHGQSPYGYTF	TRBV29-1	-	-	TRBJ1-2
TGTGCCAGCAGCTTAGATAAGTCGTTCTATGGCTACACCTTC	CASSLDKSFYGYTF	TRBV11-2	-	-	TRBJ1-2
TGTGCCAGCAGTGACAACACCTTAGGGAATCAGCCCCAGCATTTT	CASSDNTLGNQPQHF	TRBV27	-	-	TRBJ1-5
TGTGCCAGCAGCTTAGAGCGGAGTATGAACACTGAAGCTTTCTTT	CASSLERSMNTEAFF	TRBV11-2	-	few	TRBJ1-1
TGTGCCATCAGTGATTCAGGGTCAGAGACCCAGTACTTC	CAISDSGSETQYF	TRBV10-3	-	-	TRBJ2-5
TGTGCCATCCTACAGGGGGACTATGGCTACACCTTC	CAILQGDYGYTF	TRBV2	TRBD1	-	TRBJ1-2
TGTGCCAGCAGTCCCCCGCGTACCGTGGGGGAGACCCAGTACTTC	CASSPPRTVGETQYF	TRBV2	-	-	TRBJ2-5
TGTGCCACCAGCCAAGACATTTACTATGGCTACACCTTC	CATSQDIYYGYTF	TRBV15	-	-	TRBJ1-2
TGTGCCAGCGGCCAGGGGGTTAGCACTGAAGCTTTCTTT	CASGQGVSTEAFF	TRBV7-6	TRBD1	few	TRBJ1-1
TGTGCCAGCAGCTTGAGCGGAGGGGGTACTGAAGCTTTCTTT	CASSLSGGGTEAFF	TRBV5-6	-	once	TRBJ1-1
TGTGCCACCTCGCTAGCGGGGGAGACAGATACGCAGTATTTT	CATSLAGETDTQYF	TRBV15	TRBD2	-	TRBJ2-3
TGTGCCAGCAGCTCTCAGGGGGGTACAGGGGGAACCTATGGCTACACCTTC	CASSSQGGTGGTYGYTF	TRBV7-2	TRBD1	-	TRBJ1-2
TGTGCCAGCAGCCATCTAGACTTACCGCCCGGGGAGCTGTTTTTT	CASSHLDLPPGELFF	TRBV11-2	-	-	TRBJ2-2
TGTGCCAGTAGTATCGGGCGGGGCCCCTACGAGCAGTACTTC	CASSIGRGPYEQYF	TRBV19	-	-	TRBJ2-7
TGTGCCAGATTCCGACAGCAGGAAGGGAATCAGCCCCAGCATTTT	CARFRQQEGNQPQHF	TRBV19	-	-	TRBJ1-5